These 9 T cell receptor beta chains were sequenced from one sample in a study of shared clonotypes between healthy human individuals. TCRdb keeps only in-frame clones here, not all; method: immunoSEQ multiplex PCR. The sample includes more than 450,000 clones, around 79% seen only once; the top ten take 13%. Sequenced input: PBMCs. Receptors were obtained from a woman aged 40 to 55 in good health. Some clones in this sample may be carry-over from other donors' samples.

The sample holds one count of this clone. This sequence joins TRBV5-1 and TRBJ2-1; D gene unclear. Germline V gene lookup returns CDR1 SGHRS and CDR2 YFSETQ. The CDR3 consists of 13 residues. V was cut by 4 bases and J by 4 bases, with 9 bases left in between. CDR3 in amino acids: CASSEGPYNEQFF. The CDR3 DNA sequence: TGCGCCAGCAGCGAAGGACCGTACAATGAGCAGTTCTTC.

J is TRBJ2-1 and V is TRBV4-1; 11 nucleotides align to TRBD2. The CDR3 loop spans 20 amino acids. V lost 0 bases, J lost 4 bases, and 14 bases stayed unmatched. Germline CDR1 is MGHRA and CDR2 is YSYEKL. The CDR3 loop reads CASSQDRLAGGEWGYNEQFF. The CDR3 DNA reads TGCGCCAGCAGCCAAGATCGCCTAGCGGGAGGTGAATGGGGGTACAATGAGCAGTTCTTC.

In this sample, this clone turned up a few times. The rearrangement uses TRBV27 and TRBJ2-1, with 7 bases that match TRBD1. The CDR3 extends over 15 amino acids. Germline assignment: CDR1 MNHEY and CDR2 SMNVEV (reference sequence). With V trimmed by 3 bases and J by 4 bases, 6 bases remained unmatched. CDR3 bases: TGTGCCAGCAGTTTGGGACAGCCCCGGTACAATGAGCAGTTCTTC. This gives the protein CASSLGQPRYNEQFF.

The table lists this clone with a few counts. V is TRBV7-9 and J is TRBJ2-1; weak D call: TRBD1 (5 bases). Trimming took off 2 bases at V and 0 bases at J, with 11 bases between the two ends. The CDR3 is 16 residues long. Germline CDR1 and CDR2: SEHNR and FQNEAQ (reference sequence). This CDR3 reads CASSLRADSSYNEQFF. The CDR3 DNA reads TGTGCCAGCAGCTTAAGGGCCGACAGCTCCTACAATGAGCAGTTCTTC.

The V and J genes are TRBV18 and TRBJ2-5, with D unresolved. V lost 3 bases and J 5 bases, leaving 10 bases between the germline ends. This CDR3 contains 13 residues. Per germline, CDR1 KGHSH and CDR2 LQKENI. The CDR3 is CASSPPSEETQYF. CDR3 DNA: TGTGCCAGCTCACCCCCCAGTGAGGAGACCCAGTACTTC.

The chain is built from TRBV10-1 and TRBJ2-3; 7 bases align to TRBD2. This CDR3 has 17 residues. From germline, CDR1 is WNHNN and CDR2 SYGVQD (reference sequence). V was pared by 4 bases and J by 2 bases, with 12 bases of the junction left unmatched. CDR3 protein: CASSGPPKRGVTDTQYF. The DNA for the CDR3 is TGCGCCAGCAGTGGGCCTCCCAAGCGGGGTGTCACAGATACGCAGTATTTT.

In nucleotides, the CDR3 is TGTGCCAGCAGTTCGACAGGGGGGAACTCTGGGGCCAACGTCCTGACTTTC. This translates into CASSSTGGNSGANVLTF. The gene calls are TRBV28 and TRBJ2-6; 9 nucleotides line up with TRBD1. CDR3 size: 17 residues. CDR1 and CDR2 from the germline V gene are MDHEN and SYDVKM. V lost 4 bases to trimming and J lost 0 bases; unmatched junction nucleotides: 4.

V is TRBV19 and J is TRBJ2-3; the D gene is possibly TRBD2 (7 bases). CDR1 and CDR2 from the germline V gene are LNHDA and SQIVND (reference sequence). V was cut by 10 bases and J by 1 base, with 21 bases left in between. The CDR3 consists of 16 residues. Written as DNA, the CDR3 is TGTGCCACCAGGGTTGGGGGGGCTTTGGGCACAGATACGCAGTATTTT. Translation: CATRVGGALGTDTQYF.

The chain uses TRBV7-2 and TRBJ2-7; 8 nucleotides line up with TRBD2. The germline CDR1 and CDR2 sequences are SGHTA and FQGNSA. The CDR3 covers 14 residues. Trimming took 5 bases from V and 4 from J; bases not matched to a gene: 7. CDR3 region: CASSRLSGSYEQYF. The CDR3 region has the DNA TGTGCCAGCAGCCGACTAAGCGGGAGTTACGAGCAGTACTTC.